This T cell receptor (beta chain) was recovered during a study of chemoradiotherapy in HPV16-positive cancers. General study findings and limits: Better recurrence-free survival went with HPV-responsive T-cell expansion in HPV16-positive patients. Candidate HPV-specific clones and E7-related TCR motifs grew in tumor during treatment. Only a couple of HPV16-positive patients supplied the functional HPV-specificity definition.

This clone came up a few times. Its specificity is not known. Germline CDR1 is SEHNR and CDR2 is FQNEAQ (reference sequence). V lost 4 bases and J 10 bases, leaving 13 bases between the germline ends. This CDR3 comprises 13 residues. Libraries were prepared by immunoSEQ multiplex PCR; TCRdb keeps only in-frame clonotypes and omits some of them. The sample carries some 13,000 clones, approximately 86% recorded once. Repertoires were sampled repeatedly during chemoradiotherapy. This TCR was recovered from a human donor with HPV-associated anogenital cancer. The chain carries TRBV7-9 and TRBJ1-4; a possible D gene is TRBD1 (5 bases). The sample here was blood, taken from a patient who underwent chemoradiotherapy. Written as DNA, the CDR3 is TGTGCCAGCAGCTCGACTTTCGGGACAAAACTGTTTTTT. It encodes CASSSTFGTKLFF.